Shown below are 25 T cell receptor beta chains from a single sample sequenced in a study of blood T cell repertoires in COVID-19. Clones were read by immunoSEQ multiplex PCR, and TCRdb kept only the in-frame ones, dropping some. Of about 80,000 clones listed, around 81% are singletons. The sequenced sample consisted of peripheral blood. Receptors were obtained from a human donor in a cohort sampled during active COVID-19.

The chain carries TRBV24-1 and TRBJ2-2; 9 bases line up with TRBD1. V trimming: 4 bases; J trimming: 6 bases; junction bases outside the gene matches: 8. The CDR3 runs 16 residues. Germline assignment: CDR1 KGHDR and CDR2 SFDVKD. The CDR3 nucleotides are TGTGCCACCAGTGACCGGGACAGGGCGGATGCCGGGGAGCTGTTTTTT. It yields the protein CATSDRDRADAGELFF.

This clone was detected a few times. The V gene is TRBV6-2 or TRBV6-3, the J gene TRBJ1-1; D is perhaps TRBD1 (6 bases). The CDR3 contains 16 residues. Trimming removed 2 bases at V and 1 base at J, with 14 bases between. CDR1 is MNHEY, CDR2 SVGEGT, per germline. The CDR3 DNA follows: TGTGCCAGCAGTTACAGTCCGGACAGTCAGAACACTGAAGCTTTCTTT. Amino acids: CASSYSPDSQNTEAFF.

This sequence joins TRBV5-6 and TRBJ2-5; D might be TRBD2 (7 bases). The CDR3 length is 16 residues. Between the trimmed V and J ends, which lost 3 bases and 4 bases, there was a span of 19 bases. The germline CDR1 and CDR2 sequences are SGHDT and YYEEEE. The CDR3 is CASSSIARGGGETQYF. Written as DNA, the CDR3 is TGTGCCAGCAGCTCCATCGCTAGGGGAGGGGGAGAGACCCAGTACTTC.

The chain is built from TRBV11-1 and TRBJ2-5; 10 nucleotides line up with TRBD2. The CDR3 spans 15 residues. Germline V CDR1 and CDR2: SGHAT, FQDESV (reference sequence). The ends lost 3 bases at V and 5 bases at J; junction bases unmatched: 6. The CDR3 spells CASSFNSGGRETQYF. In nucleotides, the CDR3 is TGTGCCAGCAGCTTTAATAGCGGGGGGCGGGAGACCCAGTACTTC.

This clone showed up just once. The V and J genes are TRBV7-8 and TRBJ1-1; D remains unclear. The germline V and J ends were trimmed by 3 bases and 1 base, with 9 bases remaining between them. CDR3 length equals 14 residues. Germline V gene sequence: CDR1 SGHVS, CDR2 FQNEAQ. The CDR3: CASSFRETNTEAFF. In DNA form, the CDR3 reads TGTGCCAGCAGCTTCCGGGAGACGAACACTGAAGCTTTCTTT.

In nucleotides, the CDR3 is TGTGCCAGCAGCCAACAACCACGGGGGTACACTGAAGCTTTCTTT. Its protein product is CASSQQPRGYTEAFF. The chain has TRBV11-1 and TRBJ1-1; the D gene is possibly TRBD1 (5 bases). V gave up 5 bases and J gave up 3 bases, with 16 bases separating them. CDR1 is SGHAT and CDR2 is FQDESV in the germline V gene (reference sequence). The CDR3 consists of 15 residues.

The chain recombines TRBV10-3 with TRBJ2-3, with D uncertain. V lost 0 bases and J lost 2, with 6 bases in between. The CDR3 totals 14 residues. Per the germline V gene, CDR1 is ENHRY and CDR2 is SYGVKD. The CDR3 nucleotides read TGTGCCATCAGTGAGTCGGTAGCCACAGATACGCAGTATTTT. It codes for CAISESVATDTQYF.

This chain connects TRBV28 to TRBJ1-2, with D possibly being TRBD1 (5 bases). This CDR3 has 13 residues. CDR1 is MDHEN and CDR2 is SYDVKM in the germline V gene. V lost 3 bases, J lost 7 bases, and 12 bases lay in between. CDR3 sequence reads: CASSFSGLFGYTF. CDR3 sequence (DNA): TGTGCCAGCAGTTTTTCAGGGCTTTTTGGCTACACCTTC.

CDR3 in DNA: TGTGCCAGCATATCGGACAGCTACGAGCAGTACGTC. As protein: CASISDSYEQYV. The chain uses TRBV6-6 and TRBJ2-7, with D possibly TRBD1 on 6 matching bases. This CDR3 spans 12 amino acids. Germline V gives CDR1 MNHNY, CDR2 SVGAGI (reference sequence). Trimming cost V 7 bases and J 3 bases, with 10 bases left between them.

The chain links TRBV19 to TRBJ2-2; tentative D call: TRBD2 (6 bases). This CDR3 has 15 amino acids. Trimming shortened V by 10 bases and J by 7 bases, and 22 bases separated the two germline ends. Germline values: CDR1 LNHDA, CDR2 SQIVND (reference sequence). CDR3 region: CAISPGTQGVGELFF. The CDR3 DNA sequence: TGTGCCATCTCCCCAGGGACTCAAGGGGTCGGGGAGCTGTTTTTT. The entire variable domain, with the rest obtained from reference TRBV19 and TRBJ2-2, is as follows: DGGITQSPKYLFRKEGQNVTLSCEQNLNHDAMYWYRQDPGQGLRLIYYSQIVNDFQKGDIAEGYSVSREKKESFPLTVTSAQKNPTAFYLCAISPGTQGVGELFFGEGSRLTVL.

J is TRBJ1-3 and V is TRBV14; TRBD1 aligns across 11 bases. The V gene's germline CDR1 is SGHDN and CDR2 FVKESK. The V gene end was trimmed by 6 bases and the J gene end by 1 base; junction bases not matched to a gene: 2. The CDR3 consists of 15 residues. DNA of the CDR3: TGTGCCAGCAGTGGACAGGGGGCGTCTGGAAACACCATATATTTT. It yields the protein CASSGQGASGNTIYF.

The chain combines TRBV18 with TRBJ1-1, with D perhaps matching TRBD1 (6 bases). Germline V lookup: CDR1 KGHSH, CDR2 LQKENI. This CDR3 contains 14 residues. The V and J ends lost 2 bases and 6 bases respectively, with 13 bases between them. Here the CDR3 reads CASSPMAGASEAFF. CDR3 nucleotide sequence: TGTGCCAGCTCACCAATGGCGGGGGCCTCTGAAGCTTTCTTT.

The V gene is TRBV7-2, the J gene TRBJ2-5, with a weak D call TRBD1 (6 bases). CDR1 is SGHTA, CDR2 FQGNSA, per germline. CDR3 size: 14 residues. V gave up 5 bases and J gave up 1 base, with 11 bases separating them. The CDR3 spells CASSPGHVQETQYF. For the CDR3, the DNA is TGTGCCAGCAGCCCGGGACATGTCCAAGAGACCCAGTACTTC.

The chain is built from TRBV23-1 and TRBJ2-7; 8 nucleotides match TRBD2. TRBV23-1 is labeled an ORF, and its function is uncertain. The CDR3 is 17 residues long. V lost 2 bases and J lost 7; bases outside the gene matches: 16. The CDR3 region has the DNA TGCGCCAGCAGTCAAAACGGGGCGGGAGGCCCCTTTCCGGAGCAGTACGTC. Protein: CASSQNGAGGPFPEQYV.

This chain uses TRBV10-1 with TRBJ2-1; possible D gene TRBD1, 5 bases. CDR3 size: 15 residues. Germline CDR1 reads WNHNN; CDR2 reads SYGVQD (reference sequence). The ends were cut back, 2 bases at V and 5 bases at J, with 13 bases in the middle. The DNA for the CDR3 is TGCGCCAGCAGTGAGCGTAGGGGCTCACACAATGAGCAGTTCTTC. It codes for CASSERRGSHNEQFF.

To note about this clone: Other DNA sequences in the sample encode the same CDR3. The rearrangement links TRBV18 to TRBJ2-7, with TRBD1 matching 8 bases. V shed 1 base, J shed 2 bases, and the junction held 1 base outside the gene matches. The CDR3 is 14 amino acids. Germline V lookup: CDR1 KGHSH, CDR2 LQKENI. The CDR3 DNA is TGTGCCAGCTCACCACGACAGGGGACCTACGAGCAGTACGTC. Translating gives CASSPRQGTYEQYV.

The chain links TRBV29-1 to TRBJ2-5; TRBD1 is a possible D gene (5 bases). This CDR3 has 18 residues. With 2 bases removed from V and 3 bases from J, the gap between germline ends came to 25 bases. In germline, CDR1 is SQVTM, CDR2 ANQGSEA. DNA for the CDR3: TGCAGCGTTGAAAACCCCTTTAAGGGTCAGATAGGGGAAGAGACCCAGTACTTC. Translation gives CSVENPFKGQIGEETQYF.

The V and J genes are TRBV9 and TRBJ2-3; 12 bases fit TRBD2. Germline assignment: CDR1 SGDLS and CDR2 YYNGEE. V shed 4 bases and J 5 bases; nucleotides not matched to a gene: 8. This CDR3 is built from 16 residues. The CDR3 is CASSILPSGRGDTQYF. For the CDR3, the DNA is TGTGCCAGCAGCATCCTCCCTAGCGGGAGGGGAGATACGCAGTATTTT.

The V call is TRBV2, the J call TRBJ1-5; no firm D call. Trimming took 6 bases from V and 5 from J, leaving 11 bases between them. The germline V gene encodes CDR1 SNHLY and CDR2 FYNNEI. The CDR3 contains 13 residues. This CDR3 is CASSRREDQPQHF. CDR3 nucleotide sequence: TGTGCCAGCAGCCGACGCGAGGATCAGCCCCAGCATTTT. Full variable domain (outside the CDR3, taken from reference TRBV2 and TRBJ1-5): EPEVTQTPSHQVTQMGQEVILRCVPISNHLYFYWYRQILGQKVEFLVSFYNNEISEKSEIFDDQFSVERPDGSNFTLKIRSTKLEDSAMYFCASSRREDQPQHFGDGTRLSIL.

The rearrangement joins TRBV6-2 or TRBV6-3 to TRBJ2-6; D not certain. CDR3 size: 19 residues. From germline, CDR1 is MNHEY and CDR2 SVGEGT. V shed 5 bases and J shed 0 bases, with 20 bases lying between them. This chain's CDR3 is CASSPHPWAPSSGANVLTF. The CDR3 DNA sequence: TGTGCCAGCAGTCCCCATCCATGGGCCCCGAGCTCTGGGGCCAACGTCCTGACTTTC.

The V and J genes are TRBV4-1 and TRBJ2-7, with 8 nucleotides matching TRBD1. V lost 3 bases to trimming and J lost 4 bases; unmatched junction nucleotides: 5. Germline assignment: CDR1 MGHRA and CDR2 YSYEKL. This CDR3 has 14 amino acids. The chain's CDR3 is CASSHPGQGYEQYF. As DNA, the CDR3 is TGCGCCAGCAGCCACCCCGGACAGGGTTACGAGCAGTACTTC.

The V gene is TRBV7-2, the J gene TRBJ1-6; D may be TRBD1 (5 bases). The CDR3 loop spans 17 amino acids. CDR1 is SGHTA, CDR2 FQGNSA, per germline. Trimming took 7 bases from V and 4 from J, leaving 20 bases between them. The CDR3 is CASTVFSGAGYNSPLHF. In DNA form, the CDR3 reads TGTGCCAGCACCGTATTCTCTGGGGCAGGTTATAATTCACCCCTCCACTTT.

This rearrangement joins TRBV5-1 to TRBJ1-2; 7 bases line up with TRBD1. Germline lookup yields CDR1 SGHRS and CDR2 YFSETQ. The V segment lost 3 bases and the J segment 8 bases; nucleotides outside the gene matches: 7. The CDR3 loop spans 13 amino acids. CDR3 region: CASSYRQGEGYTF. The CDR3 nucleotides are TGCGCCAGCAGCTACAGACAGGGAGAAGGCTACACCTTC.

This sequence joins TRBV9 and TRBJ2-7; the match to TRBD1 covers 8 bases. The CDR3 extends over 16 amino acids. CDR1 and CDR2 (germline): SGDLS, YYNGEE. V gave up 2 bases and J gave up 2 bases; unmatched junction bases: 9. This CDR3 is CASSVGPGTGPYEQYF. CDR3 coding DNA: TGTGCCAGCAGCGTTGGACCCGGGACAGGTCCCTACGAGCAGTACTTC.

This chain links TRBV24-1 with TRBJ2-1; TRBD2 is a possible D gene (5 bases). CDR3 length: 13 residues. CDR1 is KGHDR, CDR2 SFDVKD, per germline. The V end lost 8 bases, the J end lost 6 bases, and 13 bases lay between the germline ends. Here the CDR3 DNA reads TGTGCCACCACCGGGGAGTCTGGCAATGAGCAGTTCTTC. Translated: CATTGESGNEQFF.